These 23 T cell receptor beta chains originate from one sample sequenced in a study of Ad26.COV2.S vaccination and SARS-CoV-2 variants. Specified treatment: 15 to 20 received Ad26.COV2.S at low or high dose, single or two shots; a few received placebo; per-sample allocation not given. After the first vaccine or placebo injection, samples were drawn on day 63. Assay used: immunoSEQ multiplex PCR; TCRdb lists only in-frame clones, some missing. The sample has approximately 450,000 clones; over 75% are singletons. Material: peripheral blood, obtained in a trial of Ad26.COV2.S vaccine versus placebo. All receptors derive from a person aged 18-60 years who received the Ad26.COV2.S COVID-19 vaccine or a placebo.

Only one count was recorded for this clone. CDR3 residues: CASSSEREFNNEQFF. The CDR3 nucleotides are TGCGCCAGCAGTTCCGAGCGGGAGTTCAACAATGAGCAGTTCTTC. This chain joins TRBV10-2 and TRBJ2-1; 8 nucleotides line up with TRBD2. The CDR3 has 15 residues. With V trimmed by 5 bases and J by 5 bases, 8 bases remained unmatched. CDR1 WSHSY and CDR2 SAAADI come from the germline V gene.

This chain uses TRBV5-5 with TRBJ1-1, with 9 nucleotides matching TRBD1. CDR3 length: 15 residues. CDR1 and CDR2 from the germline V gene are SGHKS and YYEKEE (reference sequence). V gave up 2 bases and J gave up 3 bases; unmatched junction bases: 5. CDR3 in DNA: TGTGCCAGCAGCTTTGCTGGACAGGGGCACACTGAAGCTTTCTTT. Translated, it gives CASSFAGQGHTEAFF. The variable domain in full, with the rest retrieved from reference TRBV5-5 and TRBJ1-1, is DAGVTQSPTHLIKTRGQQVTLRCSPISGHKSVSWYQQVLGQGPQFIFQYYEKEERGRGNFPDRFSARQFPNYSSELNVNALLLGDSALYLCASSFAGQGHTEAFFGQGTRLTVV.

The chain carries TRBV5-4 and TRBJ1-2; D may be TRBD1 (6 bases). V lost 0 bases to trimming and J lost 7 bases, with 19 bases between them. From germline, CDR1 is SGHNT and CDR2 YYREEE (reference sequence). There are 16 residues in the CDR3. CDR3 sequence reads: CASSLVGVGGWGGYTF. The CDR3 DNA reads TGTGCCAGCAGCTTGGTGGGAGTCGGGGGCTGGGGTGGCTACACCTTC.

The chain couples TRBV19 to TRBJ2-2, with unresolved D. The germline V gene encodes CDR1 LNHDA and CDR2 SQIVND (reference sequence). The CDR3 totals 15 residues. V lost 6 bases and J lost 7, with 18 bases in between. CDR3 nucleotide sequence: TGTGCCAGTAGCTCTCCGGCATCATTAAGCGGGGAGCTGTTTTTT. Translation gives CASSSPASLSGELFF.

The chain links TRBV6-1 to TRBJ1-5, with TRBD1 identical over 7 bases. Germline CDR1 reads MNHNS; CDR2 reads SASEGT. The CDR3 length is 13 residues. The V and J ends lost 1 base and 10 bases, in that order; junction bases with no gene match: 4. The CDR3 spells CASSEGGGIPQHF. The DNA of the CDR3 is TGTGCCAGCAGTGAAGGAGGGGGCATCCCCCAGCATTTT.

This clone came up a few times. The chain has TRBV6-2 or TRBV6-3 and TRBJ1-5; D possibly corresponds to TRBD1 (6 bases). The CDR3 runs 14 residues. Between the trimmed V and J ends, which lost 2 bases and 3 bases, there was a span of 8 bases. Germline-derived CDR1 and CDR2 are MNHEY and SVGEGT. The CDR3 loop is CASSYQGPNQPQHF. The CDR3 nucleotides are TGTGCCAGCAGTTACCAGGGGCCCAATCAGCCCCAGCATTTT.

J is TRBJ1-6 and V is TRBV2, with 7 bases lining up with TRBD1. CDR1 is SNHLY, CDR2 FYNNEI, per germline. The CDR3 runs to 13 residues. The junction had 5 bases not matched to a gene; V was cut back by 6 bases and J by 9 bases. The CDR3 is CASRVQGVSPLHF. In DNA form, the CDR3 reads TGTGCCAGCAGGGTTCAGGGGGTTTCACCCCTCCACTTT.

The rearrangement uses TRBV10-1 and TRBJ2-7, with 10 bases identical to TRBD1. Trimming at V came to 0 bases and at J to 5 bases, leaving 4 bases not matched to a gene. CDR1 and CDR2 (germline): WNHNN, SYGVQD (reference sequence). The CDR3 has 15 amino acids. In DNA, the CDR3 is TGCGCCAGCAGTGAGTCATGGGACAGGGGCCACGAGCAGTACTTC. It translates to CASSESWDRGHEQYF.

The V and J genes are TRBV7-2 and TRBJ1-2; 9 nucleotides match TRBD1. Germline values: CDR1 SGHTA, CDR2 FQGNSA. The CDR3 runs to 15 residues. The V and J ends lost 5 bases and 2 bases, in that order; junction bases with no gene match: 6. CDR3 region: CASSPWTGENYGYTF. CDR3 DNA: TGTGCCAGCAGCCCCTGGACAGGGGAAAACTATGGCTACACCTTC.

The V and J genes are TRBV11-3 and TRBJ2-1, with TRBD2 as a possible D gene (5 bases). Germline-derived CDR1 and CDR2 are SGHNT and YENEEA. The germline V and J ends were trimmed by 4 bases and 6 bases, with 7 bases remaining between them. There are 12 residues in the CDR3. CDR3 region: CASSSGINEQFF. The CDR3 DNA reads TGTGCCAGCAGCTCCGGGATCAATGAGCAGTTCTTC.

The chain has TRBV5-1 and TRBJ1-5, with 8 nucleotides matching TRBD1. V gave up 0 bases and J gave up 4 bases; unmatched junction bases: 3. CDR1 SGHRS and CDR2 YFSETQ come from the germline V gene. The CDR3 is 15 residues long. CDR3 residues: CASSLAGQVNQPQHF. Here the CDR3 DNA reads TGCGCCAGCAGCTTGGCGGGACAGGTGAATCAGCCCCAGCATTTT.

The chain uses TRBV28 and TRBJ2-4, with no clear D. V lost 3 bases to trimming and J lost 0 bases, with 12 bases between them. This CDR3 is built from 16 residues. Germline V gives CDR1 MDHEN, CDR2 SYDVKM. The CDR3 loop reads CASSFWQTLAKNIQYF. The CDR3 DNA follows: TGTGCCAGCAGTTTTTGGCAGACCCTAGCCAAAAACATTCAGTACTTC. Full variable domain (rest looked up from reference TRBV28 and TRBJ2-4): DVKVTQSSRYLVKRTGEKVFLECVQDMDHENMFWYRQDPGLGLRLIYFSYDVKMKEKGDIPEGYSVSREKKERFSLILESASTNQTSMYLCASSFWQTLAKNIQYFGAGTRLSVL.

The CDR3 loop reads CAMGRRDTEAFF. The CDR3, as DNA: TGTGCCATGGGGCGCCGGGACACTGAAGCTTTCTTT. V gene TRBV10-3 combines with J gene TRBJ1-1; perhaps TRBD1 as D (5 bases). The germline gives CDR1 ENHRY, CDR2 SYGVKD. V was trimmed by 9 bases and J by 3 bases, leaving 11 bases between them. This CDR3 comprises 12 residues.

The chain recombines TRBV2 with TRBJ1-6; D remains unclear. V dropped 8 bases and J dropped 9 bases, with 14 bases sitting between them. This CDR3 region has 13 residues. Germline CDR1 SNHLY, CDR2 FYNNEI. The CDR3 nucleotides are TGTGCCAGCGGGGAGGGCTTAGCTTCACCCCTCCACTTT. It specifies CASGEGLASPLHF. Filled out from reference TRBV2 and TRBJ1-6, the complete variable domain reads EPEVTQTPSHQVTQMGQEVILRCVPISNHLYFYWYRQILGQKVEFLVSFYNNEISEKSEIFDDQFSVERPDGSNFTLKIRSTKLEDSAMYFCASGEGLASPLHFGNGTRLTVT.

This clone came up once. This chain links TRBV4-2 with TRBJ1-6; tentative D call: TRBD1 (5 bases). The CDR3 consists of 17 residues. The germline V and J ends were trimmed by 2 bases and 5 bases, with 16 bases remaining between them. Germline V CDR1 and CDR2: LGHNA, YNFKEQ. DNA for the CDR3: TGTGCCAGCAGCCAACTGCCCCGGGGGAGGAATAATTCACCCCTCCACTTT. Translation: CASSQLPRGRNNSPLHF.

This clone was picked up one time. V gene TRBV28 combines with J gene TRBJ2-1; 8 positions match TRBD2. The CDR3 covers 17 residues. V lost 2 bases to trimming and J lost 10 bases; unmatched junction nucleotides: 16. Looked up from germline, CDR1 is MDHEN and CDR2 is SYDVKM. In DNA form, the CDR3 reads TGTGCCAGCAGTTTAAACCGTTGGACTAGCCCTAACAGGGAGCAGTTCTTC. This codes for CASSLNRWTSPNREQFF.

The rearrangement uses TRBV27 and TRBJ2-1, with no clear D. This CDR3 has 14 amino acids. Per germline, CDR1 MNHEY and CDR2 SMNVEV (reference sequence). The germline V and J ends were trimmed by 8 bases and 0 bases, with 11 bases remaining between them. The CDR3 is CASARASSYNEQFF. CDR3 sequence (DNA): TGTGCCAGCGCCCGGGCTAGCTCCTACAATGAGCAGTTCTTC.

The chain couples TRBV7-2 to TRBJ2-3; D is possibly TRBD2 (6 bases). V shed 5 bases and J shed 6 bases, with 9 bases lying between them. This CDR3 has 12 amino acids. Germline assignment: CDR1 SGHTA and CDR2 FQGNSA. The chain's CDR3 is CASSQAGDTQYF. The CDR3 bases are TGTGCCAGCAGCCAGGCGGGGGATACGCAGTATTTT.

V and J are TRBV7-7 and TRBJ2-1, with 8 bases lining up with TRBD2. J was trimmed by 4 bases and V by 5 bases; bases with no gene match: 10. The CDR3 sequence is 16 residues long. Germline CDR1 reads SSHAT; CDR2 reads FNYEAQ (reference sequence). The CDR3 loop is CASSPRVSGTYNEQFF. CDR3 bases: TGTGCCAGCAGCCCCCGGGTTAGCGGGACATACAATGAGCAGTTCTTC.

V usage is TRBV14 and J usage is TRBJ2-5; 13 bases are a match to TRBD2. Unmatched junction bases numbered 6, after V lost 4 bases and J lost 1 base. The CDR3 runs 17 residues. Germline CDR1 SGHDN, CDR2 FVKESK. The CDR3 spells CASSRLAGGRIQETQYF. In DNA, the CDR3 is TGTGCCAGCAGCCGACTAGCGGGAGGACGTATCCAAGAGACCCAGTACTTC. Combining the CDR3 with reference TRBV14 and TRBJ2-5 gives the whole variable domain EAGVTQFPSHSVIEKGQTVTLRCDPISGHDNLYWYRRVMGKEIKFLLHFVKESKQDESGMPNNRFLAERTGGTYSTLKVQPAELEDSGVYFCASSRLAGGRIQETQYFGPGTRLLVL.

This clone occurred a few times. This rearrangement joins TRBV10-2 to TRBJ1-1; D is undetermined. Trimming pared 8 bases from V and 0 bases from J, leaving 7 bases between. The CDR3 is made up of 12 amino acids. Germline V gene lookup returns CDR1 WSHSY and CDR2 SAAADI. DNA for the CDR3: TGCGCCAGCTCCCTCTTGAACACTGAAGCTTTCTTT. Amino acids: CASSLLNTEAFF.

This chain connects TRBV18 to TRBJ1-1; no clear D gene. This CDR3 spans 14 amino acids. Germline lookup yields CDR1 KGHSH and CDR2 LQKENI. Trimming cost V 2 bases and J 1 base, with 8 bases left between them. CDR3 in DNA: TGTGCCAGCTCACCATCGCGGCAGAACACTGAAGCTTTCTTT. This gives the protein CASSPSRQNTEAFF.

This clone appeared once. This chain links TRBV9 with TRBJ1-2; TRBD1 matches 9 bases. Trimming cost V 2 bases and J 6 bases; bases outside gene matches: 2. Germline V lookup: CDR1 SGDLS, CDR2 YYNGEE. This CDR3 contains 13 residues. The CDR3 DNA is TGTGCCAGCAGCGTCGGGACAGGGAATGGCTACACCTTC. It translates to CASSVGTGNGYTF.